This T cell receptor beta chain was recovered during a study of blood T cell repertoires in COVID-19. The overall study: The United States, Italy and Spain provided the acute and convalescent COVID-19 samples. T cells, B-cell-depleted T cells, or PBMCs provided the cDNA or gDNA that served as material.

In the original workflow: Cell counts per sample came from amplifying reference gene primers. The data were produced by immunoSEQ multiplex PCR, yet TCRdb's version contains in-frame clones alone and is incomplete. V, J and clone size were drawn from that table, and D and trimming were deduced from the DNA. Among 200,000 to 300,000 clones listed, roughly 80% were seen once. The sample was peripheral blood. The clonotype was recovered from a woman of 80 years or more with acute or convalescent COVID-19.

CDR3 residues: CASSRQDRRTEAFF. CDR3 nucleotide sequence: TGTGCCAGCAGCCGCCAGGACAGACGGACAGAAGCTTTCTTT. The J gene is TRBJ1-1, the V gene TRBV3-1 (or the pseudogene TRBV3-2), with a possible D match to TRBD1 (6 bases). Trimming removed 4 bases at V and 8 bases at J, with 17 bases between. In germline, CDR1 is LGHDT, CDR2 YNNKEL (reference sequence). The CDR3 has 14 residues.